This T cell receptor (beta chain) emerged from a study of shared clonotypes between healthy human individuals. Profiling relied on immunoSEQ multiplex PCR, and the TCRdb table lists in-frame clones only, not all of them. The table lists fewer than 3 million clones, around 92% of them singletons. J lost 3 bases, V lost 5 bases, and 7 bases had no gene match. The CDR3 spans 15 residues. Germline CDR1 and CDR2: MDHEN and SYDVKM. Sequencing used naive CD4+ T cells from PBMCs. Noted subset: CD45RA+ positively selected. The TCR originated in a man between 18 and 35 years old in good health. Some clones in this sample may be carry-over from other donors' samples. This sequence joins TRBV28 and TRBJ2-1; TRBD2 agrees at 7 bases. CDR3 protein: CASSPPRGDYNEQFF. In DNA, the CDR3 is TGTGCCAGCAGTCCCCCCCGGGGGGACTACAATGAGCAGTTCTTC.